Listed here are 23 T cell receptor beta chains from one sample, sequenced in a study of blood T cell repertoires in COVID-19. Sequenced by immunoSEQ multiplex PCR; TCRdb stores in-frame clones only, minus some. This table has 190,000 or so clones, approximately 86% appearing once. Sequencing was performed on PBMCs or T cells enriched from blood (not recorded which). These TCRs come from a woman aged 30 to 39 who had been exposed to COVID-19.

The chain employs TRBV23-1 and TRBJ1-6; tentatively, D is TRBD1 (6 bases). TRBV23-1 is an ORF; its function is uncertain. Trimming stripped 0 bases from V and 9 bases from J, with 18 bases between. The CDR3 is made up of 17 amino acids. The CDR3 protein is CASSQSYNRVFFSPLHF. CDR3 bases: TGCGCCAGCAGTCAATCGTATAACAGGGTATTTTTTTCACCCCTCCACTTT.

This chain joins TRBV9 and TRBJ1-4, with D perhaps TRBD1 (5 bases). The length of the CDR3 is 18 residues. V dropped 0 bases and J dropped 3 bases, with 18 bases sitting between them. Germline V lookup: CDR1 SGDLS, CDR2 YYNGEE. CDR3 amino acids: CASSVAGGATAANEKLFF. CDR3 in DNA: TGTGCCAGCAGCGTAGCAGGAGGGGCCACCGCGGCTAATGAAAAACTGTTTTTT.

V gene TRBV6-2 or TRBV6-3 combines with J gene TRBJ1-1; perhaps TRBD1 as D (5 bases). This CDR3 contains 15 residues. V was pared by 0 bases and J by 5 bases, with 13 bases between. The germline V gene encodes CDR1 MNHEY and CDR2 SVGEGT. The CDR3 coding sequence is TGTGCCAGCAGTTACTCTAGGGGCTTGAGAACTGAAGCTTTCTTT. It yields the protein CASSYSRGLRTEAFF.

The rearrangement uses TRBV27 and TRBJ1-3; D perhaps matches TRBD1 (6 bases). V was trimmed by 5 bases and J by 1 base, leaving 12 bases between them. Germline CDR1 reads MNHEY; CDR2 reads SMNVEV (reference sequence). This CDR3 comprises 15 residues. DNA for the CDR3: TGTGCCAGCAGTGCATCCAGGGGTTCTGGAAACACCATATATTTT. This gives the protein CASSASRGSGNTIYF.

This chain links TRBV9 with TRBJ1-2; TRBD1 agrees at 12 bases. Germline values: CDR1 SGDLS, CDR2 YYNGEE. This CDR3 has 15 amino acids. V lost 8 bases and J lost 7; bases outside the gene matches: 12. This chain's CDR3 is CASSGTGGEVGGYTF. The CDR3 region has the DNA TGTGCCAGTTCCGGGACAGGGGGCGAAGTGGGTGGCTACACCTTC.

The count of this clone is one. This chain uses TRBV28 with TRBJ1-2; possible D gene TRBD1, 6 bases. Deletions cut 8 bases from V and 7 bases from J, with 20 bases between. The CDR3 is made up of 14 amino acids. In germline, CDR1 is MDHEN, CDR2 SYDVKM. The chain's CDR3 is CASGRVNRDIGYTF. The CDR3 nucleotides read TGTGCCAGCGGCCGGGTTAACAGGGACATTGGCTACACCTTC.

The rearrangement links TRBV7-3 to TRBJ2-3; the D gene is possibly TRBD2 (6 bases). Trimming pared 6 bases from V and 6 bases from J, leaving 19 bases between. This CDR3 region has 15 residues. Germline V gene lookup returns CDR1 SGHTA and CDR2 FQGTGA. CDR3 nucleotides: TGTGCCAGCAGTTCCAAAGTGACTAGTATGGATACGCAGTATTTT. Its translation is CASSSKVTSMDTQYF.

J is TRBJ1-1 and V is TRBV24-1; a possible D gene is TRBD1 (5 bases). The CDR3 spans 13 residues. Trimming cost V 6 bases and J 6 bases, with 13 bases left between them. Germline lookup yields CDR1 KGHDR and CDR2 SFDVKD. The CDR3 reads CATSKTGSPEAFF. The CDR3 DNA reads TGTGCCACCAGTAAAACAGGCTCCCCTGAAGCTTTCTTT.

The chain carries TRBV6-5 and TRBJ2-2; D may be TRBD1 (5 bases). Germline lookup yields CDR1 MNHEY and CDR2 SVGAGI. This CDR3 region has 16 residues. The germline V and J ends were trimmed by 0 bases and 4 bases, with 12 bases remaining between them. The CDR3 region is CASSYSSRVATGELFF. CDR3 bases: TGTGCCAGCAGTTACTCGAGCAGGGTGGCCACCGGGGAGCTGTTTTTT.

The chain uses TRBV12-3 or TRBV12-4 and TRBJ2-3; D not certain. The V end lost 0 bases, the J end lost 4 bases, and 5 bases lay between the germline ends. The CDR3 sequence is 13 residues long. Here the CDR3 DNA reads TGTGCCAGCAGTTTAGCGAGGTCAGATACGCAGTATTTT. The encoded protein is CASSLARSDTQYF.

The chain joins TRBV9 to TRBJ2-1; 9 nucleotides line up with TRBD1. Germline V gives CDR1 SGDLS, CDR2 YYNGEE. Unmatched junction bases numbered 4, after V lost 4 bases and J lost 5 bases. This CDR3 comprises 14 residues. The DNA for the CDR3 is TGTGCCAGCAGCCCTTGGGACAGGGACAATGAGCAGTTCTTC. This sequence encodes CASSPWDRDNEQFF.

The chain uses TRBV5-1 and TRBJ1-5; D is perhaps TRBD1 (6 bases). The CDR3 runs to 15 residues. With 2 bases removed from V and 0 bases from J, the gap between germline ends came to 9 bases. Germline values: CDR1 SGHRS, CDR2 YFSETQ. The CDR3 bases are TGCGCCAGCAGCTTTACAGGGAGTAGCAATCAGCCCCAGCATTTT. It codes for CASSFTGSSNQPQHF.

Note on this clone: Relative to the germline gene, one junction end is altered; a read error may explain this. V and J are TRBV12-3 or TRBV12-4 and TRBJ1-2; D remains ambiguous. CDR3 length: 13 residues. The CDR3 sequence: CASSFLDNNGYTF. The CDR3 region has the DNA TGTGCCAGCAGTTTCCTCGATAACAATGGCTACACCTTC.

CDR3 in amino acids: CASSLDRGAPEAFF. CDR3 DNA sequence: TGTGCCAGCAGCTTAGATCGGGGGGCCCCTGAAGCTTTCTTT. The V gene is TRBV7-9, the J gene TRBJ1-1, with a weak D call TRBD1 (6 bases). Germline V CDR1 and CDR2: SEHNR, FQNEAQ (reference sequence). The CDR3 is 14 residues long. The V end was cut by 1 base, the J end by 6 bases, with 12 bases between.

The gene calls are TRBV5-4 and TRBJ1-2; D is ambiguous. CDR1 and CDR2 (germline): SGHNT, YYREEE (reference sequence). The CDR3 runs 15 residues. V shed 1 base and J shed 3 bases, with 13 bases lying between them. The chain's CDR3 is CASSLKDYRDYGYTF. In DNA form, the CDR3 reads TGTGCCAGCAGCTTGAAGGACTACCGGGACTATGGCTACACCTTC.

V is TRBV6-1 and J is TRBJ1-1; D perhaps matches TRBD1 (6 bases). From germline, CDR1 is MNHNS and CDR2 SASEGT. Between the trimmed V and J ends, which lost 3 bases and 7 bases, there was a span of 18 bases. The CDR3 is 15 residues long. The CDR3 loop is CASSERPGDSSEAFF. CDR3 DNA sequence: TGTGCCAGCAGTGAGAGGCCAGGGGATTCGAGTGAAGCTTTCTTT.

The gene calls are TRBV27 and TRBJ1-5; TRBD1 matches 7 bases. Per the germline V gene, CDR1 is MNHEY and CDR2 is SMNVEV (reference sequence). V shed 6 bases and J 2 bases; nucleotides not matched to a gene: 10. The CDR3 is 16 residues long. The CDR3 loop reads CASSNRQGGRNQPQHF. The CDR3 nucleotides read TGTGCCAGCAGCAATCGACAGGGTGGGCGCAATCAGCCCCAGCATTTT.

The chain uses TRBV5-1 and TRBJ1-3; 9 nucleotides agree with TRBD1. CDR3 length: 17 residues. Germline V gene sequence: CDR1 SGHRS, CDR2 YFSETQ. V trimming: 2 bases; J trimming: 5 bases; junction bases outside the gene matches: 11. CDR3 loop: CASSFDPGQGGRNTIYF. CDR3 nucleotide sequence: TGCGCCAGCAGCTTTGACCCGGGACAGGGTGGTCGAAACACCATATATTTT. Full variable domain (outside the CDR3, taken from reference TRBV5-1 and TRBJ1-3): KAGVTQTPRYLIKTRGQQVTLSCSPISGHRSVSWYQQTPGQGLQFLFEYFSETQRNKGNFPGRFSGRQFSNSRSEMNVSTLELGDSALYLCASSFDPGQGGRNTIYFGEGSWLTVV.

The J gene is TRBJ2-7, the V gene TRBV10-2; 11 bases match TRBD2. CDR3 length: 15 residues. CDR1 WSHSY and CDR2 SAAADI come from the germline V gene. J was trimmed by 0 bases and V by 6 bases; bases with no gene match: 4. In nucleotides, the CDR3 is TGCGCCAGCAGCTCGACTAGCGGGGCCTCCTACGAGCAGTACTTC. Its protein product is CASSSTSGASYEQYF.

This clone showed up just a few times. The chain employs TRBV12-3 or TRBV12-4 and TRBJ2-5; the D gene is possibly TRBD1 (7 bases). The CDR3 spans 12 residues. The ends were cut back, 4 bases at V and 5 bases at J, with 8 bases in the middle. The CDR3 region has the DNA TGTGCCAGCAGTTCAGGGGGGGAGACCCAGTACTTC. Its protein product is CASSSGGETQYF.

A single count supports this clone. CDR3 DNA sequence: TGTGCCCCGGGGGGGGGCTACGAGCAGTACTTC. Protein sequence: CAPGGGYEQYF. The V gene is TRBV5-3, the J gene TRBJ2-7; the match to TRBD2 covers 8 bases. TRBV5-3 is classed as an ORF, of uncertain function. With V trimmed by 10 bases and J by 3 bases, 3 bases remained unmatched. The CDR3 runs 11 residues.

The rearrangement joins TRBV9 to TRBJ2-1, with D possibly being TRBD2 (6 bases). Germline V gene lookup returns CDR1 SGDLS and CDR2 YYNGEE. V lost 4 bases to trimming and J lost 5 bases, with 10 bases between them. This CDR3 has 13 residues. The CDR3 bases are TGTGCCAGCAGCATTGGGGGGAACAATGAGCAGTTCTTC. Translated, it gives CASSIGGNNEQFF.

The chain links TRBV5-1 to TRBJ2-1; 11 bases match TRBD1. The V and J ends lost 6 bases and 10 bases, in that order; junction bases with no gene match: 3. The V gene's germline CDR1 is SGHRS and CDR2 YFSETQ. This CDR3 spans 12 amino acids. In DNA, the CDR3 is TGCGCCAGCACCCGGGACAGGGGGGAGCAGTTCTTC. Translated: CASTRDRGEQFF.